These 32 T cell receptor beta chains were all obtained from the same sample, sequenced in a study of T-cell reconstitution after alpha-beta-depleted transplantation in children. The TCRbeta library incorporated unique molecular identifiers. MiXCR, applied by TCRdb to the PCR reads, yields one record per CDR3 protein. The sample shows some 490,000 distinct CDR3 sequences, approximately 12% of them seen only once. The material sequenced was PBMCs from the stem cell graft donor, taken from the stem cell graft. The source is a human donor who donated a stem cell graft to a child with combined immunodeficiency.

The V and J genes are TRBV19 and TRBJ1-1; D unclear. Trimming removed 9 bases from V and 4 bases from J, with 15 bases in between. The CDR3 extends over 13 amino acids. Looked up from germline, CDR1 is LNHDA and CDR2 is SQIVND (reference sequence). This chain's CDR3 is CASRREVSTEAFF. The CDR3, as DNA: TGTGCCAGCCGAAGGGAGGTCAGCACTGAAGCTTTCTTT.

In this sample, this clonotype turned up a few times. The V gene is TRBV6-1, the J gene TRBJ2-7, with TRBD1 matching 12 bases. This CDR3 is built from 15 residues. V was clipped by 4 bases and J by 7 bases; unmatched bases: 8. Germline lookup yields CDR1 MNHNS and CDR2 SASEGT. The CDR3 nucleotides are TGTGCCAGCAGTGTTACCGGGACAGGGGGCGATGAGCAGTACTTC. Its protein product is CASSVTGTGGDEQYF.

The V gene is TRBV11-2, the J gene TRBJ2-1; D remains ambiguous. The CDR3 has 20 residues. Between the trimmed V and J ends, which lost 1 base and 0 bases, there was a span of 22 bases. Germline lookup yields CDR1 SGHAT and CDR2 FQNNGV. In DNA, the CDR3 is TGTGCCAGCAGCTTAGTGGCCGTTTGGGTACCGCCTGGCTCCTACAATGAGCAGTTCTTC. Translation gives CASSLVAVWVPPGSYNEQFF. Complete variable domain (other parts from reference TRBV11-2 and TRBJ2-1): EAGVAQSPRYKIIEKRQSVAFWCNPISGHATLYWYQQILGQGPKLLIQFQNNGVVDDSQLPKDRFSAERLKGVDSTLKIQPAKLEDSAVYLCASSLVAVWVPPGSYNEQFFGPGTRLTVL.

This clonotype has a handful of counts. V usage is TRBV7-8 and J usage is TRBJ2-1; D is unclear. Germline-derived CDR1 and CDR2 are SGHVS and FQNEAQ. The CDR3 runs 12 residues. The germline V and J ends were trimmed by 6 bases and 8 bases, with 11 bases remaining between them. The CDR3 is CASRLAPDEQFF. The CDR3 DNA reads TGTGCCAGCAGACTCGCCCCGGATGAGCAGTTCTTC. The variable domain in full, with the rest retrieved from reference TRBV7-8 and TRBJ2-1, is GAGVSQSPRYKVAKRGQDVALRCDPISGHVSLFWYQQALGQGPEFLTYFQNEAQLDKSGLPSDRFFAERPEGSVSTLKIQRTQQEDSAVYLCASRLAPDEQFFGPGTRLTVL.

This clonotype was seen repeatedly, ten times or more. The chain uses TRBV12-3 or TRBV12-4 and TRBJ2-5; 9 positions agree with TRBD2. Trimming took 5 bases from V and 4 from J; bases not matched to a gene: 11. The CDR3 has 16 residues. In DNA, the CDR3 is TGTGCCAGCAGTAGACTTTTAGCGGGAGAGAGAGAGACCCAGTACTTC. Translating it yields CASSRLLAGERETQYF.

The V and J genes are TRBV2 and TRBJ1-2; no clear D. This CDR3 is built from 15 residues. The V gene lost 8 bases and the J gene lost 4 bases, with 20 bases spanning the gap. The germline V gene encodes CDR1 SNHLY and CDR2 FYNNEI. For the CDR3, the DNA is TGTGCCAGCTCAGTGTGGACGCCCCTACTCTATGGCTACACCTTC. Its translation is CASSVWTPLLYGYTF.

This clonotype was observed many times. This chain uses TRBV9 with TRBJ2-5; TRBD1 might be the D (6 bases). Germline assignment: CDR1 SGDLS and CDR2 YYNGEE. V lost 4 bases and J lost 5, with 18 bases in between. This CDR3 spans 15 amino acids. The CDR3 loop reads CASSITGRLGETQYF. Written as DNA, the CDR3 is TGTGCCAGCAGCATCACAGGGCGGTTGGGTGAGACCCAGTACTTC. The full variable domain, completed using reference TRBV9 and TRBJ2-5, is DSGVTQTPKHLITATGQRVTLRCSPRSGDLSVYWYQQSLDQGLQFLIQYYNGEERAKGNILERFSAQQFPDLHSELNLSSLELGDSALYFCASSITGRLGETQYFGPGTRLLVL.

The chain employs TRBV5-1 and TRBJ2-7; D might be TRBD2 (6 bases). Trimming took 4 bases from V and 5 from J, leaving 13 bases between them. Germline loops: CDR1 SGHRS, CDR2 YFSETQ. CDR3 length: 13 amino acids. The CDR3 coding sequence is TGCGCCAGCAGCGTCACGGGGGATCACGAGCAGTACTTC. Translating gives CASSVTGDHEQYF.

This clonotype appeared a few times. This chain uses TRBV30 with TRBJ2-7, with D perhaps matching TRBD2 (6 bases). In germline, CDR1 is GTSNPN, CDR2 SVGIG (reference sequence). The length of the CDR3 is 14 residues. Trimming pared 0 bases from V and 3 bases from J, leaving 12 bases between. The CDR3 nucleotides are TGTGCCTGGAGTGTAGGGGAGGAAGTCTACGAGCAGTACTTC. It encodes CAWSVGEEVYEQYF.

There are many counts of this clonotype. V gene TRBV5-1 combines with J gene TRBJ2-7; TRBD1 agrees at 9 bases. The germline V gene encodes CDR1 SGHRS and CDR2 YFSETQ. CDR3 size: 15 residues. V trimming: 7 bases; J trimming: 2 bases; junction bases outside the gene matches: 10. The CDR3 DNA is TGCGCCAGCGGCACCGGGACAGGGCCCACCTACGAGCAGTACTTC. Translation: CASGTGTGPTYEQYF. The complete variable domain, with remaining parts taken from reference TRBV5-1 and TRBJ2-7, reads KAGVTQTPRYLIKTRGQQVTLSCSPISGHRSVSWYQQTPGQGLQFLFEYFSETQRNKGNFPGRFSGRQFSNSRSEMNVSTLELGDSALYLCASGTGTGPTYEQYFGPGTRLTVT.

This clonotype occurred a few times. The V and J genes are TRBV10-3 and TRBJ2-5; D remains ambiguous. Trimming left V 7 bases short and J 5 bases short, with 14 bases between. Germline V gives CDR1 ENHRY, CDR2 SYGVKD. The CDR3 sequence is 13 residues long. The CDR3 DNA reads TGTGCCATCACCCCCGGTGTTGGGGAGACCCAGTACTTC. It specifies CAITPGVGETQYF.

Here the CDR3 DNA reads TGTGCCAGCAGTTGGGACGGCTCATGGCAGTATTTT. It codes for CASSWDGSWQYF. This sequence joins TRBV12-3 or TRBV12-4 and TRBJ2-3, with D perhaps TRBD1 or TRBD2 (5 bases each). The CDR3 runs 12 residues. With 4 bases removed from V and 11 bases from J, the gap between germline ends came to 13 bases.

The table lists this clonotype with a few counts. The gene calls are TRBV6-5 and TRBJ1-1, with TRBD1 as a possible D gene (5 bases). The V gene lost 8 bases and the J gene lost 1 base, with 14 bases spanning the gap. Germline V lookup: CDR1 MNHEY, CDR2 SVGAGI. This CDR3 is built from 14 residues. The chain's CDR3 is CASVVRGANTEAFF. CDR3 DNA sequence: TGTGCCAGCGTCGTTAGGGGTGCGAACACTGAAGCTTTCTTT.

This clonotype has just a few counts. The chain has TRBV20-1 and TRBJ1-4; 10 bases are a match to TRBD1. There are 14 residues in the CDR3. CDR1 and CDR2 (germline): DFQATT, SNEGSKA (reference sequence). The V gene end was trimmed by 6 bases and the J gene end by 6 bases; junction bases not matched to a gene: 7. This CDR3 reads CSAEAGTGDEKLFF. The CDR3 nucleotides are TGCAGTGCGGAAGCGGGGACAGGGGATGAAAAACTGTTTTTT.

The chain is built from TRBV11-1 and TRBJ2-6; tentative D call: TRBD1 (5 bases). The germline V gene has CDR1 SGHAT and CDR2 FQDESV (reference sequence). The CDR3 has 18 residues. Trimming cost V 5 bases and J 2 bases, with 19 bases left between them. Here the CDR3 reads CASSPTRHVRAGANVLTF. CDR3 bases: TGTGCCAGCAGCCCAACCCGTCACGTCAGGGCTGGGGCCAACGTCCTGACTTTC.

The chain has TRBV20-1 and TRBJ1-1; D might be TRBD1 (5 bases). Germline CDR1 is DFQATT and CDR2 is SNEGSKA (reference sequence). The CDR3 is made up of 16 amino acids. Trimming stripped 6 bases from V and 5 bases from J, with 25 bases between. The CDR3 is CSAGTSRGPYLTEAFF. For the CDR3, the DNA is TGCAGTGCCGGGACCTCCCGTGGCCCATATTTGACTGAAGCTTTCTTT.

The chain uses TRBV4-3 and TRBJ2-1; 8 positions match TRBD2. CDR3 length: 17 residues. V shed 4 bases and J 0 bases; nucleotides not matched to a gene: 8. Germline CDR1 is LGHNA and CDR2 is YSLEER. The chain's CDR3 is CASSPGKGLGSYNEQFF. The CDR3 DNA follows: TGCGCCAGCAGCCCCGGAAAGGGACTAGGCTCCTACAATGAGCAGTTCTTC.

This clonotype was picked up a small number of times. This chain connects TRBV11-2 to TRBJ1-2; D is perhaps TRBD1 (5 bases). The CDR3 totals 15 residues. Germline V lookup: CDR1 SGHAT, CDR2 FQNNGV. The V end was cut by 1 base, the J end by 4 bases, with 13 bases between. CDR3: CASSLALPRGYGYTF. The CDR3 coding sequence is TGTGCCAGCAGCTTAGCACTCCCAAGGGGCTATGGCTACACCTTC. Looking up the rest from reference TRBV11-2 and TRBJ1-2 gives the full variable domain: EAGVAQSPRYKIIEKRQSVAFWCNPISGHATLYWYQQILGQGPKLLIQFQNNGVVDDSQLPKDRFSAERLKGVDSTLKIQPAKLEDSAVYLCASSLALPRGYGYTFGSGTRLTVV.

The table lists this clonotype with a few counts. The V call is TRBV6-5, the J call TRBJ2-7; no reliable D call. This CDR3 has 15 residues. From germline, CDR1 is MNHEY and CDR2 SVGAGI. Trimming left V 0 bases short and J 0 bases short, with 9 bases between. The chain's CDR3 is CASSYSGPSSYEQYF. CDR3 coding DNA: TGTGCCAGCAGTTACTCTGGGCCAAGCTCCTACGAGCAGTACTTC.

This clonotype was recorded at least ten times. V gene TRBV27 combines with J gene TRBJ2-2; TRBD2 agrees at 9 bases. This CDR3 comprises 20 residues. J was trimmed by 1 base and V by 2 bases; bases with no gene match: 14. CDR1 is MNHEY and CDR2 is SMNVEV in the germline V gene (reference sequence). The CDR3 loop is CASSLRQRRGLALNTGELFF. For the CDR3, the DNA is TGTGCCAGCAGTTTACGACAGCGCCGGGGACTAGCCTTGAACACCGGGGAGCTGTTTTTT.

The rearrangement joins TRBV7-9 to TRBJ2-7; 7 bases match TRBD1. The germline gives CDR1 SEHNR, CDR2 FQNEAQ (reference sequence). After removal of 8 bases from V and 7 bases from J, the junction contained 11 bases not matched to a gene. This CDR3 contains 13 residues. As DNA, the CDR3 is TGTGCCAGCGGGACGACAGGGCCGGGAGAGCAGTACTTC. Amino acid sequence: CASGTTGPGEQYF.

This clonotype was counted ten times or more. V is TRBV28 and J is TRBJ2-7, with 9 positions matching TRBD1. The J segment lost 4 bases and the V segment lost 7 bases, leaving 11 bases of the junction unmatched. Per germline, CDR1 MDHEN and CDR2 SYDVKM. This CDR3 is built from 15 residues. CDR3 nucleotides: TGTGCCAGCAATACTCTGGGACAGGGCTCTTACGAGCAGTACTTC. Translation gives CASNTLGQGSYEQYF.

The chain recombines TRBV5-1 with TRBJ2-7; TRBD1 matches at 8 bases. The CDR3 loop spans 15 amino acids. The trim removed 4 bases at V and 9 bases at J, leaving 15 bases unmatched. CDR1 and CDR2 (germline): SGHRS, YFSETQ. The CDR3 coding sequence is TGCGCCAGCAGCCCCAGAGAAGGACAGGGATCCGTGCAGTACTTC. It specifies CASSPREGQGSVQYF. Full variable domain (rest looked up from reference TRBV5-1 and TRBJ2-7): KAGVTQTPRYLIKTRGQQVTLSCSPISGHRSVSWYQQTPGQGLQFLFEYFSETQRNKGNFPGRFSGRQFSNSRSEMNVSTLELGDSALYLCASSPREGQGSVQYFGPGTRLTVT.

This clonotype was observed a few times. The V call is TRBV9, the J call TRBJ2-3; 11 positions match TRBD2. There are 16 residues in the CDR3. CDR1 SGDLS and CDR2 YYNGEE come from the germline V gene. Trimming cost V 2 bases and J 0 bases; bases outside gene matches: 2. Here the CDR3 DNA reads TGTGCCAGCAGCGTGACTAGCGGGGAAAGCACAGATACGCAGTATTTT. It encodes CASSVTSGESTDTQYF. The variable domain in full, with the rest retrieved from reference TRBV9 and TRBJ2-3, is DSGVTQTPKHLITATGQRVTLRCSPRSGDLSVYWYQQSLDQGLQFLIQYYNGEERAKGNILERFSAQQFPDLHSELNLSSLELGDSALYFCASSVTSGESTDTQYFGPGTRLTVL.

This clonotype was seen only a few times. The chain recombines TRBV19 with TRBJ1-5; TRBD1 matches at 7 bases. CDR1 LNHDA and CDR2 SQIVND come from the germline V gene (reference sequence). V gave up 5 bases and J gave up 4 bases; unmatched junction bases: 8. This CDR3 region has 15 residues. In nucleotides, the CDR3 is TGTGCCAGTAGTCCGGTCTGGACAGGTAATCAGCCCCAGCATTTT. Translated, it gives CASSPVWTGNQPQHF.

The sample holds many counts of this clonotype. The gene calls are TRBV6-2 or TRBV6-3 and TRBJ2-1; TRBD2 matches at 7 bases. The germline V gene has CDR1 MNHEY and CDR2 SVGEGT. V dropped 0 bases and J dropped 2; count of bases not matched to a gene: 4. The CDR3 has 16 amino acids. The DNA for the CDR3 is TGTGCCAGCAGTTACTCGGGGCTAGCGGCCTACAATGAGCAGTTCTTC. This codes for CASSYSGLAAYNEQFF.

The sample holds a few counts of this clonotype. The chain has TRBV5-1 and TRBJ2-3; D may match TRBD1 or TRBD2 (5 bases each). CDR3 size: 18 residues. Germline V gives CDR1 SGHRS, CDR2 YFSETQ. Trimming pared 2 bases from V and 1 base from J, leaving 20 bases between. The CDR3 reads CASSFSAPGGGGTDTQYF. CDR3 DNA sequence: TGCGCCAGCAGCTTCTCTGCCCCGGGTGGGGGTGGCACAGATACGCAGTATTTT.

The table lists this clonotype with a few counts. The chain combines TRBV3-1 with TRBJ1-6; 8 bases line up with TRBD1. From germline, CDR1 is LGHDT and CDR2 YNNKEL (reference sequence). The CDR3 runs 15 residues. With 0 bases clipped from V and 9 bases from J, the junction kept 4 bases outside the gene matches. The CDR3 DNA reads TGTGCCAGCAGCCAAGAATGGACAGGGTTTTCACCCCTCCACTTT. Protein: CASSQEWTGFSPLHF.

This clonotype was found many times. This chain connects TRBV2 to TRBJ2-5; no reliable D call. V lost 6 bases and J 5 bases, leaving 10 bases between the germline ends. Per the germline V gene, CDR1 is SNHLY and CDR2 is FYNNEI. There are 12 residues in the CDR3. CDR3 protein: CASSRSWETQYF. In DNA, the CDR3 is TGTGCCAGCAGCCGATCGTGGGAGACCCAGTACTTC.

As DNA, the CDR3 is TGTGCCATCAGCTCCGGGACAGGGGGGTTCGATGAGCAGTTCTTC. Protein sequence: CAISSGTGGFDEQFF. This chain uses TRBV10-3 with TRBJ2-1; 11 nucleotides match TRBD1. V gave up 6 bases and J gave up 8 bases; unmatched junction bases: 9. CDR1 is ENHRY and CDR2 is SYGVKD in the germline V gene. CDR3 length equals 15 residues.

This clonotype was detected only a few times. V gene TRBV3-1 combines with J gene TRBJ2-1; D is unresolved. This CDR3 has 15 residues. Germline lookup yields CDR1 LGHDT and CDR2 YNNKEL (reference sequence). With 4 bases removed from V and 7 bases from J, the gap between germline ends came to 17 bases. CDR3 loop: CASSLVVTVGNEQFF. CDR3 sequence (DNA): TGTGCCAGCAGCCTAGTGGTTACAGTGGGGAATGAGCAGTTCTTC.

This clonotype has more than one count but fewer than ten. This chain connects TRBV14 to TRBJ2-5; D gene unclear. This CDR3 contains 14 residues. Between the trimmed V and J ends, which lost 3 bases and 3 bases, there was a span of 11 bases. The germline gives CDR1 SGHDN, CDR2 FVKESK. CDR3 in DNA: TGTGCCAGCAGCCAGCCTGCCACGGAAGAGACCCAGTACTTC. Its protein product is CASSQPATEETQYF.